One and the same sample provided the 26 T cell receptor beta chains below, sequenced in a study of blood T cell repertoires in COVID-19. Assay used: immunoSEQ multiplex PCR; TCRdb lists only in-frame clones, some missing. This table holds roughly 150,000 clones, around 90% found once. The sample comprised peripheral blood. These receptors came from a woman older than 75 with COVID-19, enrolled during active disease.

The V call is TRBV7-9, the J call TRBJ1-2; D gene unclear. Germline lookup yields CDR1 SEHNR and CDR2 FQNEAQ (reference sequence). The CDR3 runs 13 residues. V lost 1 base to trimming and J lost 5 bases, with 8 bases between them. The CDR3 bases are TGTGCCAGCAGCTTAGGTGCACAATATGGCTACACCTTC. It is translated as CASSLGAQYGYTF.

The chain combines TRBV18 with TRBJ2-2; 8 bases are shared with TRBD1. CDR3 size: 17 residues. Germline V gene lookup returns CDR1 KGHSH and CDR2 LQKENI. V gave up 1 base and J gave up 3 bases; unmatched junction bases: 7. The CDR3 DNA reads TGTGCCAGCTCACCACGAAACAGGGGGTTCGACACCGGGGAGCTGTTTTTT. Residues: CASSPRNRGFDTGELFF.

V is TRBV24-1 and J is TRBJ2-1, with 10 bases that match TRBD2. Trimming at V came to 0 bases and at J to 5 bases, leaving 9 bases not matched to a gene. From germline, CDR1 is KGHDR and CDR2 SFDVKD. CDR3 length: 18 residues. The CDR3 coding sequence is TGTGCCACCAGTGATTTGCGATCCACTAGCGGGAAAGACAATGAGCAGTTCTTC. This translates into CATSDLRSTSGKDNEQFF.

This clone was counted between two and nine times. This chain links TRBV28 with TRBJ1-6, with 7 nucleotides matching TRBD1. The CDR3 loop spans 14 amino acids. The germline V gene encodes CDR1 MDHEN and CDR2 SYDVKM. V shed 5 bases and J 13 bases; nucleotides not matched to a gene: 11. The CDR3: CASSPPARGSPLHF. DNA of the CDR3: TGTGCCAGCAGTCCACCTGCCAGGGGGTCGCCCCTCCACTTT. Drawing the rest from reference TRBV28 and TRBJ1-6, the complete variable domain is DVKVTQSSRYLVKRTGEKVFLECVQDMDHENMFWYRQDPGLGLRLIYFSYDVKMKEKGDIPEGYSVSREKKERFSLILESASTNQTSMYLCASSPPARGSPLHFGNGTRLTVT.

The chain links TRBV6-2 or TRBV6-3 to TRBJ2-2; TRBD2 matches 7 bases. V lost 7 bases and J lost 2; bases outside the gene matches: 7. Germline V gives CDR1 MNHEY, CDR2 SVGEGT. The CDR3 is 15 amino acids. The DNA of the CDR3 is TGTGCCAGCATCCCGGGAGGCCCAAACACCGGGGAGCTGTTTTTT. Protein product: CASIPGGPNTGELFF.

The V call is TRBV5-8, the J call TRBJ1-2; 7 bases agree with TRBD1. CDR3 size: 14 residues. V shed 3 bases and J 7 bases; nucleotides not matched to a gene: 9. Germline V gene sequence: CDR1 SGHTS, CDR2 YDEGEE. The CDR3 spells CASSSAVQGFGYTF. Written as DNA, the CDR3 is TGTGCCAGCAGCTCCGCGGTACAGGGGTTTGGCTACACCTTC.

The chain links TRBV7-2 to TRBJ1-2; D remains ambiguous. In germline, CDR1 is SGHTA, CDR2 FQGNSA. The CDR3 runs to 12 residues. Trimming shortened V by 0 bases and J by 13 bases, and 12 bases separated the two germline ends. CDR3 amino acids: CASSLAWQATTF. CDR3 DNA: TGTGCCAGCAGCTTAGCTTGGCAGGCGACCACCTTC.

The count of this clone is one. CDR3 residues: CASSEGRYNEKLFF. The DNA of the CDR3 is TGTGCCAGCAGTGAGGGGAGGTACAATGAAAAACTGTTTTTT. This chain links TRBV6-1 with TRBJ1-4; D call uncertain. Germline V gene data show CDR1 as MNHNS and CDR2 as SASEGT. There are 14 residues in the CDR3. The V and J ends lost 3 bases and 5 bases respectively, with 10 bases between them.

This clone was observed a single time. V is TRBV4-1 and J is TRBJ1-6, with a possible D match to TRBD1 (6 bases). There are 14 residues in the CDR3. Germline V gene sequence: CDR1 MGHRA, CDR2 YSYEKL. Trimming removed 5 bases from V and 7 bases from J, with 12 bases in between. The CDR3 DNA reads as TGCGCCAGCAGCGGGAGCGGGGGCAATTCACCCCTCCACTTT. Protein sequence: CASSGSGGNSPLHF.

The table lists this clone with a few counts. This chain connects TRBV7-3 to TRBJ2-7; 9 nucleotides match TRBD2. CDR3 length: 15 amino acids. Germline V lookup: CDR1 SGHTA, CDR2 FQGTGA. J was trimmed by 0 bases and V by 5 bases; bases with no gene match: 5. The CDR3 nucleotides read TGTGCCAGCAGCCCTTCACTAGCGGGCTCCTACGAGCAGTACTTC. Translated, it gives CASSPSLAGSYEQYF. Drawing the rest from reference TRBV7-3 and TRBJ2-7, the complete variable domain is GAGVSQTPSNKVTEKGKYVELRCDPISGHTALYWYRQSLGQGPEFLIYFQGTGAADDSGLPNDRFFAVRPEGSVSTLKIQRTERGDSAVYLCASSPSLAGSYEQYFGPGTRLTVT.

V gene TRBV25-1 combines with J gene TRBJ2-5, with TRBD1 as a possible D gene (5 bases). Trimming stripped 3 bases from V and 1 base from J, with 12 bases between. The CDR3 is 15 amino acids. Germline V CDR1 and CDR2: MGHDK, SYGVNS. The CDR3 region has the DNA TGTGCCAGCAGTGATTGGGGCGGTCTCCAAGAGACCCAGTACTTC. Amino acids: CASSDWGGLQETQYF.

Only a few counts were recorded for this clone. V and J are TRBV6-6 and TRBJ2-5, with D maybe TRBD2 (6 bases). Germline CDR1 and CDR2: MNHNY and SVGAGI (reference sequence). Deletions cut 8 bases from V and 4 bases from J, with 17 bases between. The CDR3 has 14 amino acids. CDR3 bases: TGTGCCAGCGACGGGAGACTAAATGGAGAGACCCAGTACTTC. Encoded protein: CASDGRLNGETQYF.

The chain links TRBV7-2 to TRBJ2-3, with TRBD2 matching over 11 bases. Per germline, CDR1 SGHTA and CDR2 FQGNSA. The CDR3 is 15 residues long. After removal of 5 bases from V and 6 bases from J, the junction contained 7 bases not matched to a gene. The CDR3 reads CASSPSGRMTDTQYF. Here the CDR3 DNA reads TGTGCCAGCAGCCCTAGCGGGAGGATGACTGATACGCAGTATTTT.

The CDR3 here is CASSLGQGGSEKLFF. The CDR3 DNA sequence: TGTGCCAGCAGTTTGGGACAGGGGGGGAGTGAAAAACTGTTTTTT. The chain carries TRBV28 and TRBJ1-4; TRBD1 agrees at 11 bases. Trimming took 3 bases from V and 7 from J; bases not matched to a gene: 4. Germline loops: CDR1 MDHEN, CDR2 SYDVKM. CDR3 length: 15 residues.

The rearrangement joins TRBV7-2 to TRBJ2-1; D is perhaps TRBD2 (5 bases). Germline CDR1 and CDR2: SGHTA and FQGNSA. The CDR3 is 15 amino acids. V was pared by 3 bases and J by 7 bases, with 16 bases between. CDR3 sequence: CASSFAGGSWNEQFF. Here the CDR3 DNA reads TGTGCCAGCAGCTTCGCGGGCGGTTCCTGGAATGAGCAGTTCTTC. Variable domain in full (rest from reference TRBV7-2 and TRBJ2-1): GAGVSQSPSNKVTEKGKDVELRCDPISGHTALYWYRQSLGQGLEFLIYFQGNSAPDKSGLPSDRFSAERTGGSVSTLTIQRTQQEDSAVYLCASSFAGGSWNEQFFGPGTRLTVL.

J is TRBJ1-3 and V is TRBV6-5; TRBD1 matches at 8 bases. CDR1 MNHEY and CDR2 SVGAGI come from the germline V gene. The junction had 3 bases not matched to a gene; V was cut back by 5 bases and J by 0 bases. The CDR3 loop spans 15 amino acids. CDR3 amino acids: CASSPGGFSGNTIYF. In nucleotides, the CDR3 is TGTGCCAGCAGTCCAGGGGGCTTCTCTGGAAACACCATATATTTT.

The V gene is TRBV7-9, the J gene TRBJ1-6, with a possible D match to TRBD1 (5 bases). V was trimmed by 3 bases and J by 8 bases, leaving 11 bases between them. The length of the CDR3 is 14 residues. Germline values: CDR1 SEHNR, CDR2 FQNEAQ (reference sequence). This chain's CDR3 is CASSFGGVDSPLHF. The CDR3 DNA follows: TGTGCCAGCAGCTTTGGAGGGGTGGATTCACCCCTCCACTTT.

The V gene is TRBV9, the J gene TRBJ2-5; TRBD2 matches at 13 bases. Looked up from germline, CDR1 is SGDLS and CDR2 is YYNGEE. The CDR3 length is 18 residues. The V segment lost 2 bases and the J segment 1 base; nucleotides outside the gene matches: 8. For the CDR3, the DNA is TGTGCCAGCAGCGTCGGACTAGCGGGAGCCTTGGCCCAAGAGACCCAGTACTTC. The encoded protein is CASSVGLAGALAQETQYF.

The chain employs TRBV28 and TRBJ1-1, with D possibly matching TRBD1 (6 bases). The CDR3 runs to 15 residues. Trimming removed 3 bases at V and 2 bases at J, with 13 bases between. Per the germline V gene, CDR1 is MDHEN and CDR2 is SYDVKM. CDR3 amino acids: CASSLPPTGNTEAFF. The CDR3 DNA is TGTGCCAGCAGTTTGCCTCCGACAGGAAACACTGAAGCTTTCTTT.

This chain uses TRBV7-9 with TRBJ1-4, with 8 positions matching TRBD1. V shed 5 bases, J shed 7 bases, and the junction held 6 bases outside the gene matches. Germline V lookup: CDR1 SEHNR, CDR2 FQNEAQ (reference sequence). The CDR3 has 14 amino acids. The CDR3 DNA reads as TGTGCCAGCAGCCCAGGGGGCTTAGGTGAAAAACTGTTTTTT. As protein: CASSPGGLGEKLFF.

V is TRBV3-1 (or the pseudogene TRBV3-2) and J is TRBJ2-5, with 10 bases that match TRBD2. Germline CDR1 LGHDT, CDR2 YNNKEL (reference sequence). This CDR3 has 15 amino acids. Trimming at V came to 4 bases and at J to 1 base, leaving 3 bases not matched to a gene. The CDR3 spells CASSRAGGLQETQYF. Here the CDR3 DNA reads TGTGCCAGCAGCCGAGCGGGAGGGCTCCAAGAGACCCAGTACTTC.

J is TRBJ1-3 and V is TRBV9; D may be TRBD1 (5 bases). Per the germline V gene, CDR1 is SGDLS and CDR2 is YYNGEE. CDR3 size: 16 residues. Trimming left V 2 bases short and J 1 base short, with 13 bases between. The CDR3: CASSVGLGGSGNTIYF. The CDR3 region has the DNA TGTGCCAGCAGCGTCGGACTCGGGGGGTCTGGAAACACCATATATTTT.

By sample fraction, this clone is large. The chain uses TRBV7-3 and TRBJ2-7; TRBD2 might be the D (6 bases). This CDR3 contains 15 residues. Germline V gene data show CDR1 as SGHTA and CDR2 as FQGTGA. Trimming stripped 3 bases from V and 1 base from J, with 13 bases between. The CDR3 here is CASSFGGSGSYEQYF. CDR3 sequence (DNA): TGTGCCAGCAGCTTCGGTGGTAGCGGATCCTACGAGCAGTACTTC.

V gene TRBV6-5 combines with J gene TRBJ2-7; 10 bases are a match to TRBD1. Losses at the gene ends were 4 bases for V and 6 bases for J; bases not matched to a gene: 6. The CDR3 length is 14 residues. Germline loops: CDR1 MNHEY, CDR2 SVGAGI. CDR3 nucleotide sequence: TGTGCCAGCAGTTCATTGGGACAGGGGCGCGAGCAGTACTTC. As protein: CASSSLGQGREQYF.

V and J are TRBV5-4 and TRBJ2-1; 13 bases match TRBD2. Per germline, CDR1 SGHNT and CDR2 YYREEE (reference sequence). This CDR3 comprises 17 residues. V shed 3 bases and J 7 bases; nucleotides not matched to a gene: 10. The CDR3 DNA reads TGTGCCAGCAGCTCCACCTTACTAGCGGGAGGGCCTAATGAGCAGTTCTTC. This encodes CASSSTLLAGGPNEQFF.

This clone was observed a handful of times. The DNA for the CDR3 is TGCAGTGCTCAAGAGGACATTCAAGCTTTCTTT. Its protein product is CSAQEDIQAFF. The chain employs TRBV20-1 and TRBJ1-1, with D possibly being TRBD1 (5 bases). The germline gives CDR1 DFQATT, CDR2 SNEGSKA (reference sequence). This CDR3 is 11 amino acids long. The V end lost 5 bases, the J end lost 9 bases, and 13 bases lay between the germline ends.